Following are 9 T cell receptor beta chains from one sample sequenced in a study of early T cells in non-severe SARS-CoV-2 infection. One entry per CDR3 protein results from TCRdb running MiXCR on the 5' RACE reads. The sample lists 40,000 to 45,000 distinct CDR3 sequences, roughly a tenth occurring once. The material sequenced was whole blood. The receptors here all came from an adult who was a healthcare worker with PCR-confirmed SARS-CoV-2 infection or an uninfected control (not recorded which).

The table lists this clonotype with a count of one. V gene TRBV28 combines with J gene TRBJ1-5, with TRBD1 as a possible D gene (6 bases). Trimming removed 6 bases from V and 3 bases from J, with 12 bases in between. This CDR3 is built from 14 residues. Germline V gene lookup returns CDR1 MDHEN and CDR2 SYDVKM. CDR3 region: CASSHGQLNQPQHF. In DNA form, the CDR3 reads TGTGCCAGCAGCCACGGACAGCTCAATCAGCCCCAGCATTTT.

In this sample, this clonotype turned up many times. The CDR3 DNA follows: TGTGCCAGCAGCTTACTGGGTTCCGCCGGGGAGCTGTTTTTT. Its translation: CASSLLGSAGELFF. The chain is built from TRBV11-3 and TRBJ2-2; D not resolved. The CDR3 is made up of 14 amino acids. V lost 2 bases to trimming and J lost 6 bases, with 10 bases between them. Germline V gene sequence: CDR1 SGHNT, CDR2 YENEEA.

Concerning this clonotype: A much larger clonotype is one base distant, so this may be a read error. The chain has TRBV13 and TRBJ1-2, with 9 bases fitting TRBD1. Germline lookup yields CDR1 PRHDT and CDR2 FYEKMQ (reference sequence). This CDR3 contains 15 residues. This CDR3 is CTSSSLQGANYGYTF. Here the CDR3 DNA reads TGTACCAGCAGCTCCTTACAGGGGGCGAACTATGGCTACACCTTC.

This clonotype has ten or more counts. The gene calls are TRBV11-2 and TRBJ2-1; TRBD1 matches 8 bases. Germline V lookup: CDR1 SGHAT, CDR2 FQNNGV. Unmatched junction bases numbered 6, after V lost 6 bases and J lost 8 bases. There are 13 residues in the CDR3. CDR3 region: CASRSTGDDEQFF. The CDR3 coding sequence is TGTGCCAGCAGATCGACAGGGGACGATGAGCAGTTCTTC. Supplemented by reference TRBV11-2 and TRBJ2-1, the full variable domain reads EAGVAQSPRYKIIEKRQSVAFWCNPISGHATLYWYQQILGQGPKLLIQFQNNGVVDDSQLPKDRFSAERLKGVDSTLKIQPAKLEDSAVYLCASRSTGDDEQFFGPGTRLTVL.

This clonotype turned up a few times. This chain connects TRBV20-1 to TRBJ2-7, with unresolved D. Germline loops: CDR1 DFQATT, CDR2 SNEGSKA (reference sequence). The CDR3 totals 13 residues. The V and J ends lost 4 bases and 0 bases respectively, with 10 bases between them. DNA of the CDR3: TGCAGTGCTACGGACGGCCTCTCCTACGAGCAGTACTTC. It specifies CSATDGLSYEQYF.

This clonotype came up a few times. The chain is built from TRBV29-1 and TRBJ1-1; 8 bases line up with TRBD1. Unmatched junction bases numbered 5, after V lost 4 bases and J lost 4 bases. CDR3 length: 13 residues. CDR1 is SQVTM and CDR2 is ANQGSEA in the germline V gene. CDR3 sequence reads: CSVGWTGSTEAFF. The DNA of the CDR3 is TGCAGCGTTGGATGGACAGGGAGCACTGAAGCTTTCTTT.

The V and J genes are TRBV10-3 and TRBJ1-1; D may be TRBD1 (5 bases). Trimming stripped 11 bases from V and 4 bases from J, with 14 bases between. This CDR3 is built from 12 residues. From germline, CDR1 is ENHRY and CDR2 SYGVKD. CDR3 sequence reads: CASGLGLTEAFF. The CDR3 bases are TGTGCCTCCGGGTTGGGGCTCACTGAAGCTTTCTTT.

This clonotype occurred many times. The chain joins TRBV9 to TRBJ1-1; TRBD1 matches 9 bases. This CDR3 spans 14 amino acids. V gave up 0 bases and J gave up 6 bases; unmatched junction bases: 3. Per germline, CDR1 SGDLS and CDR2 YYNGEE. CDR3: CASSVGTGVAEAFF. CDR3 nucleotide sequence: TGTGCCAGCAGCGTAGGGACAGGGGTGGCTGAAGCTTTCTTT.

This clonotype was observed at least ten times. The chain couples TRBV20-1 to TRBJ2-3; D unresolved. CDR3 length equals 13 residues. Germline CDR1 DFQATT, CDR2 SNEGSKA (reference sequence). The germline V and J ends were trimmed by 6 bases and 1 base, with 11 bases remaining between them. CDR3 sequence reads: CSAEVAGTDTQYF. The CDR3 DNA is TGCAGTGCCGAGGTGGCGGGCACAGATACGCAGTATTTT.